Listed below are T cell receptor beta chains from one sample, sequenced in a study of Ad26.COV2.S vaccination and SARS-CoV-2 variants. Method: immunoSEQ multiplex PCR; TCRdb's copy keeps in-frame clones and lacks some. The data show hundreds of thousands of clones, roughly nine tenths seen once. Specimen: peripheral blood, collected in a trial of Ad26.COV2.S vaccine versus placebo. These receptors all come from a person aged 18-60 years who received the Ad26.COV2.S COVID-19 vaccine or a placebo. Both conserved end residues are part of each CDR3. The D gene is left open where the match is weak. Size is omitted from some rows. Given values are once, few, many or a class for expanded clones.

size,V,D,J,DNA,CDR3
few,TRBV7-3,.,TRBJ1-1,TGTGCCAGCAGCTTAAGAGGGATTGGGACTGAAGCTTTCTTT,CASSLRGIGTEAFF
.,TRBV4-3,TRBD2,TRBJ2-7,TGCGCCAGCAGCCAAGATCCGACTAGCGGGGGGTATCCCTCCTACGAGCAGTACTTC,CASSQDPTSGGYPSYEQYF
.,TRBV10-1,.,TRBJ2-3,TGCGCCAGCAGTGCCCATGGACAAACAAGGGCAGATACGCAGTATTTT,CASSAHGQTRADTQYF
.,TRBV27,.,TRBJ2-6,TGTGCCAGCAGTTTATTCATGACAGGCGGGGCCAACGTCCTGACTTTC,CASSLFMTGGANVLTF
.,TRBV6-5,.,TRBJ2-7,TGTGCCAGCAGTTGGGGGACCAGCTACGAGCAGTACTTC,CASSWGTSYEQYF
.,TRBV9,TRBD1,TRBJ1-2,TGTGCCAGCAGCGTAGGCCAGGGGACAGGGGGTGTCTATGGCTACACCTTC,CASSVGQGTGGVYGYTF
.,TRBV5-1,.,TRBJ1-1,TGCGCCAGCAGCTTCCCAGGGACTAACACTGAAGCTTTCTTT,CASSFPGTNTEAFF
.,TRBV2,.,TRBJ1-1,TGTGCCAGCAGGAGGGAGGGGCGGTTATCGGGGGAAGCTTTCTTT,CASRREGRLSGEAFF
.,TRBV7-2,TRBD2,TRBJ2-2,TGTGCCAGCAGCCTGCTGGCGGGAGGGTCGGCCGGGGAGCTGTTTTTT,CASSLLAGGSAGELFF
.,TRBV5-1,.,TRBJ2-3,TGCGCCAGCAGCTCGACTGCATATCCCACAGATACGCAGTATTTT,CASSSTAYPTDTQYF
few,TRBV14,TRBD1,TRBJ1-1,TGTGCCAGCAGCTATGGACACGACAGGGCTGAAGCTTTCTTT,CASSYGHDRAEAFF
once,TRBV30,.,TRBJ2-1,TGTGCCTGGAGCGGGGGAGGCTTAAATGAGCAGTTCTTC,CAWSGGGLNEQFF
once,TRBV7-2,.,TRBJ2-1,TGTGCCAGCAGCTGGGCCCCCATCTCCTACAATGAGCAGTTCTTC,CASSWAPISYNEQFF
.,TRBV18,.,TRBJ2-7,TGTGCCAGCTCACCACTAGGGTACGAGCAGTACTTC,CASSPLGYEQYF
.,TRBV18,.,TRBJ2-7,TGTGCCAGCTCACAAGGGGCGGGCCTCACCTACGAGCAGTACTTC,CASSQGAGLTYEQYF
few,TRBV5-5,.,TRBJ2-7,TGTGCCAGCAGCTTGGTTAAGAGCTCCTACGAGCAGTACTTC,CASSLVKSSYEQYF
.,TRBV4-1,TRBD1,TRBJ2-2,TGCGCCAGCAGCCACTACATGACAGGGATAGCCGGGGAGCTGTTTTTT,CASSHYMTGIAGELFF
.,TRBV18,.,TRBJ2-1,TGTGCCAGCTCACCACGGTCCGAAGGTTTCTACAATGAGCAGTTCTTC,CASSPRSEGFYNEQFF
.,TRBV5-1,TRBD2,TRBJ2-2,TGCGCCAGCGGCGGACTAGCGGGAGACACCGGGGAGCTGTTTTTT,CASGGLAGDTGELFF
.,TRBV6-5,TRBD2,TRBJ2-2,TGTGCCAGCAGTTTCCTAGCGGGAGGAGACACCGGGGAGCTGTTTTTT,CASSFLAGGDTGELFF
.,TRBV6-5,.,TRBJ1-1,TGTGCCAGCAGTTACTCGTACAGAAGGGTCACCACTGAAGCTTTCTTT,CASSYSYRRVTTEAFF
once,TRBV18,.,TRBJ1-4,TGTGCCAGCTCACCACCCCAGGGAGATAGGGTAGGCGGGCTTAATGAAAAACTGTTTTTT,CASSPPQGDRVGGLNEKLFF
.,TRBV6-5,TRBD1,TRBJ2-5,TGTGCCAGCAGTTACCTAGGGGGCGAACTAGTGACCCAGTACTTC,CASSYLGGELVTQYF
.,TRBV5-6,.,TRBJ2-1,TGTGCCAGCAGCTTCGACAGTACCTACAATGAGCAGTTCTTC,CASSFDSTYNEQFF
.,TRBV20-1,.,TRBJ2-2,TGCAGTGCTAGTCAAATCGGGCAGAGGGAGCACACCGGGGAGCTGTTTTTT,CSASQIGQREHTGELFF
few,TRBV2,.,TRBJ1-4,TGTGCCAGCACCCGAGGAGGAGCCCGGGGTGAAAAACTGTTTTTT,CASTRGGARGEKLFF
.,TRBV5-1,.,TRBJ2-7,TGCGCCAGCAGCGCCAGCTCCTACGAGCAGTACTTC,CASSASSYEQYF
.,TRBV11-2,.,TRBJ1-2,TGTGCCAGCAGCTTAGCAGGGTCCTATGGCTACACCTTC,CASSLAGSYGYTF
.,TRBV5-4,.,TRBJ1-5,TGTGCCAGCAGCTTGGGACAGATTAATCAGCCCCAGCATTTT,CASSLGQINQPQHF
.,TRBV10-3,.,TRBJ2-6,TGTGCCATCAGCAGAGACTCTGGGGCCAACGTCCTGACTTTC,CAISRDSGANVLTF
.,TRBV7-9,TRBD1,TRBJ1-2,TGTGCCAGCAGCTTGGGACAGGGAAACTATGGCTACACCTTC,CASSLGQGNYGYTF
.,TRBV27,.,TRBJ1-2,TGTGCCAGCAGTTTACGGGCTAACTATGGCTACACCTTC,CASSLRANYGYTF
.,TRBV15,TRBD1,TRBJ1-1,TGTGCCACCAGCAGAGATCAGGGGGCGGTAGCTGAAGCTTTCTTT,CATSRDQGAVAEAFF
.,TRBV5-1,.,TRBJ2-7,TGCGCCAGCAGCCAGGACAGATACTCCTACGAGCAGTACTTC,CASSQDRYSYEQYF
.,TRBV6-5,.,TRBJ1-5,TGTGCCTTCTGGGAGGCGGCCGGGTGGCCCCAGCATTTT,CAFWEAAGWPQHF
.,TRBV10-2,.,TRBJ2-7,TGCGCCAGCAGACCCGGGACGTTCTCCTACGAGCAGTACTTC,CASRPGTFSYEQYF
.,TRBV5-6,TRBD2,TRBJ2-6,TGTGCCAGCAGCTCCGGGACTAGCGTATCCGGGACTGGGGCCAACGTCCTGACTTTC,CASSSGTSVSGTGANVLTF
.,TRBV7-2,.,TRBJ1-3,TGTGCCAGCAGCGGATCCTCCTCTGGAAACACCATATATTTT,CASSGSSSGNTIYF
.,TRBV6-5,TRBD2,TRBJ2-7,TGTGCCAGCCTTCGGCGGGAGTCGCACGAGCAGTACTTC,CASLRRESHEQYF
.,TRBV30,.,TRBJ2-1,TGTGCCTGGAGTGCCCTGGACCGTTGGACCTACAATGAGCAGTTCTTC,CAWSALDRWTYNEQFF
.,TRBV18,.,TRBJ2-7,TGTGCCAGCTCAAGGGCGGCCGCAACCTACGAGCAGTACTTC,CASSRAAATYEQYF
.,TRBV4-1,.,TRBJ1-6,TGCGCCAGCAGCCAAGATGGGGGCTCCTATAATTCACCCCTCCACTTT,CASSQDGGSYNSPLHF
.,TRBV10-3,.,TRBJ1-6,TGTGCCAGTGCACGGGGTTTTGATAATTCACCCCTCCACTTT,CASARGFDNSPLHF
once,TRBV12-3/TRBV12-4,.,TRBJ2-3,TGTGCCAGCAACCATGAGTTTGGTACGCAGTATTTT,CASNHEFGTQYF
.,TRBV15,TRBD1,TRBJ1-1,TGTGCCACCAGCGGGGGGGGGACAGGGCCGATTGAAGCTTTCTTT,CATSGGGTGPIEAFF
once,TRBV2,TRBD2,TRBJ2-2,TGTGCCAGCAATGGGGGGGGTTTCACCGGGGAGCTGTTTTTT,CASNGGGFTGELFF
.,TRBV2,.,TRBJ1-6,TGTGCCAGCTCTTGGGACTTGATGGGGAATTCACCCCTCCACTTT,CASSWDLMGNSPLHF
.,TRBV19,.,TRBJ2-5,TGTGCCAGTAGTATAGATTATCGGGGGATCCAAGAGACCCAGTACTTC,CASSIDYRGIQETQYF
.,TRBV27,.,TRBJ1-4,TGTGCCAGCAGTTTATCCGCAGGGCTCCGCGAAAAACTGTTTTTT,CASSLSAGLREKLFF
.,TRBV5-8,TRBD1,TRBJ1-1,TGTGCCAGCAGAGGACAGGGATGGGACACTGAAGCTTTCTTT,CASRGQGWDTEAFF
.,TRBV2,TRBD1,TRBJ1-1,TGTGCCAGCAGTCGGACAGGGACGAACACTGAAGCTTTCTTT,CASSRTGTNTEAFF
.,TRBV10-1,.,TRBJ2-7,TGCGCCAGCAGCCAAACAGGTATCTCCTACGAGCAGTACTTC,CASSQTGISYEQYF
.,TRBV11-1,TRBD1,TRBJ2-3,TGTGCCAGCAGCTCCGCCGTGGACAGGGAAGGTACGCAGTATTTT,CASSSAVDREGTQYF
.,TRBV21-1,.,TRBJ2-3,TGTGCCAGCAGCATCCCGGGACTACCATTCACAGATACGCAGTATTTT,CASSIPGLPFTDTQYF